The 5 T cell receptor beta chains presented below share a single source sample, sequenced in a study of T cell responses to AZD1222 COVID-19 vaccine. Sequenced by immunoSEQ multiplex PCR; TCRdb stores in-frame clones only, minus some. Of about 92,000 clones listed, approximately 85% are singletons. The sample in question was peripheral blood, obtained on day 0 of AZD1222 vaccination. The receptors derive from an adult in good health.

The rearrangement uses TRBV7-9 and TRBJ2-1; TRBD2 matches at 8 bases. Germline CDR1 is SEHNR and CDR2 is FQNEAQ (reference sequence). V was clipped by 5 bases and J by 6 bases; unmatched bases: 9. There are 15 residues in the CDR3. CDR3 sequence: CASSTSGTSINEQFF. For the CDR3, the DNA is TGTGCCAGCAGCACCTCCGGGACTAGTATCAATGAGCAGTTCTTC.

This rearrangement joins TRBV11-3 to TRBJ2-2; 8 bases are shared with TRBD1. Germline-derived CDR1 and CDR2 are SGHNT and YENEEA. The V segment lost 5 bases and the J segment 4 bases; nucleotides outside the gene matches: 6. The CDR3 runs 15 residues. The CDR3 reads CASSPQGASTGELFF. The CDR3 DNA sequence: TGTGCCAGCAGCCCTCAGGGGGCGAGCACCGGGGAGCTGTTTTTT. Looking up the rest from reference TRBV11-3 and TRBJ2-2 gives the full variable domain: EAGVVQSPRYKIIEKKQPVAFWCNPISGHNTLYWYLQNLGQGPELLIRYENEEAVDDSQLPKDRFSAERLKGVDSTLKIQPAELGDSAVYLCASSPQGASTGELFFGEGSRLTVL.

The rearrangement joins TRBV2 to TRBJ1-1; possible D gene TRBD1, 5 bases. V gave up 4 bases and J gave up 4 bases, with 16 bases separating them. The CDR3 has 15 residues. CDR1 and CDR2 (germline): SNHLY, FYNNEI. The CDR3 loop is CASSAGQGPFTEAFF. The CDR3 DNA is TGTGCCAGCAGTGCGGGCCAGGGTCCGTTCACTGAAGCTTTCTTT.

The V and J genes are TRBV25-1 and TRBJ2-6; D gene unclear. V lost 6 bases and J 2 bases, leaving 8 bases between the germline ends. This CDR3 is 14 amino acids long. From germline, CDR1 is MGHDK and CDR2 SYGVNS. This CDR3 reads CASSQSAGANVLTF. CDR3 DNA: TGTGCCAGCAGCCAGTCGGCTGGGGCCAACGTCCTGACTTTC.

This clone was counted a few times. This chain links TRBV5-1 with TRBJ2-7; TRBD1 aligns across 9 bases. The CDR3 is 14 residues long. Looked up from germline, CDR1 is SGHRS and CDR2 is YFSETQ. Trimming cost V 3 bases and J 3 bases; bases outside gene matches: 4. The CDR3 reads CASSYRTGDYEQYF. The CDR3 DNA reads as TGCGCCAGCAGCTACCGGACAGGGGACTACGAGCAGTACTTC. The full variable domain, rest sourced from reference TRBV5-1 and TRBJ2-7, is KAGVTQTPRYLIKTRGQQVTLSCSPISGHRSVSWYQQTPGQGLQFLFEYFSETQRNKGNFPGRFSGRQFSNSRSEMNVSTLELGDSALYLCASSYRTGDYEQYFGPGTRLTVT.